The next 14 T cell receptor beta chains were all read from a single sample in a study of OX40 agonist ivuxolimab in advanced cancers. Clones were sequenced by immunoSEQ multiplex PCR, and TCRdb holds only the in-frame ones, with some missing. The table has over 75,000 clones, about 90% seen once; the top ten hold approximately 0.39%. The sequenced sample was CD4+ or CD8+ T cells sorted from blood, obtained in a trial of the OX40 agonist ivuxolimab. These receptors came from an adult with an advanced solid tumor such as melanoma, head and neck, liver or kidney cancer.

The CDR3 sequence is CAISASKTGGQETQYF. The CDR3 DNA follows: TGTGCCATCAGCGCATCCAAGACTGGGGGGCAGGAGACCCAGTACTTC. The chain combines TRBV10-3 with TRBJ2-5; TRBD1 or TRBD2 may be the D gene (6 bases each). CDR3 length equals 16 residues. V gave up 6 bases and J gave up 5 bases, with 22 bases separating them. Germline V gene data show CDR1 as ENHRY and CDR2 as SYGVKD.

The chain joins TRBV21-1 to TRBJ2-7; the D call in the table, TRBD1, was not verified against the DNA. TRBV21-1 is reported as a pseudogene. The CDR3 spans 13 residues. CDR3: CASSIGQSYEQYF. The DNA for the CDR3 is TGTGCCAGCAGCATTGGACAGTCCTACGAGCAGTACTTC.

The CDR3 region is CASSQPGQPTYGYTF. CDR3 nucleotide sequence: TGTGCCAGCAGCCAGCCTGGACAGCCAACTTATGGCTACACCTTC. The J gene is TRBJ1-2, the V gene TRBV4-2; D is possibly TRBD1 (6 bases). Germline V gene data show CDR1 as LGHNA and CDR2 as YNFKEQ. The CDR3 sequence is 15 residues long. Trimming cost V 3 bases and J 5 bases, with 16 bases left between them.

The chain has TRBV16 and TRBJ1-1; D is uncertain. CDR1 and CDR2 from the germline V gene are KGHSY and FQNENV. Trimming took off 1 base at V and 1 base at J, with 7 bases between the two ends. The CDR3 runs 14 residues. The DNA of the CDR3 is TGTGCCAGCAGCCAATATGGCGCGAACACTGAAGCTTTCTTT. It specifies CASSQYGANTEAFF.

The chain has TRBV27 and TRBJ2-3; TRBD2 matches 8 bases. V shed 5 bases, J shed 4 bases, and the junction held 8 bases outside the gene matches. Germline CDR1 and CDR2: MNHEY and SMNVEV (reference sequence). This CDR3 is built from 15 residues. CDR3 amino acids: CASSRPGLGPDTQYF. CDR3 nucleotides: TGTGCCAGCAGTCGCCCGGGACTAGGACCAGATACGCAGTATTTT.

The chain is built from TRBV7-8 and TRBJ2-1, with a weak D call TRBD2 (6 bases). The CDR3 is made up of 15 amino acids. Per germline, CDR1 SGHVS and CDR2 FQNEAQ. V lost 5 bases to trimming and J lost 4 bases, with 15 bases between them. The CDR3: CASSGDWGLYNEQFF. CDR3 sequence (DNA): TGTGCCAGCAGCGGGGACTGGGGCCTATACAATGAGCAGTTCTTC.

V usage is TRBV7-2 and J usage is TRBJ2-3; the match to TRBD1 covers 9 bases. V was pared by 5 bases and J by 1 base, with 13 bases of the junction left unmatched. Per germline, CDR1 SGHTA and CDR2 FQGNSA. The CDR3 runs to 18 residues. The CDR3 sequence is CASSRYAQGQGGTDTQYF. Written as DNA, the CDR3 is TGTGCCAGCAGCCGCTACGCTCAGGGACAGGGAGGCACAGATACGCAGTATTTT.

The chain combines TRBV10-1 with TRBJ1-1, with 7 bases lining up with TRBD1. The V gene end was trimmed by 3 bases and the J gene end by 0 bases; junction bases not matched to a gene: 4. This CDR3 comprises 15 residues. The germline gives CDR1 WNHNN, CDR2 SYGVQD (reference sequence). CDR3 loop: CASSDLTGLNTEAFF. The CDR3 DNA reads TGCGCCAGCAGTGACCTGACAGGGTTGAACACTGAAGCTTTCTTT.

This chain uses TRBV11-3 with TRBJ2-1; TRBD1 or TRBD2 may be the D gene (5 bases each). This CDR3 contains 13 residues. V was cut by 2 bases and J by 9 bases, with 11 bases left in between. Per germline, CDR1 SGHNT and CDR2 YENEEA. The CDR3 DNA reads as TGTGCCAGCAGCTTATCCGGGGCTTTTGAGCAGTTCTTC. Protein product: CASSLSGAFEQFF.

This sequence joins TRBV5-5 and TRBJ1-2, with D tentatively TRBD1 (5 bases). V shed 4 bases and J shed 5 bases, with 15 bases lying between them. Germline lookup yields CDR1 SGHKS and CDR2 YYEKEE (reference sequence). This CDR3 contains 14 residues. This chain's CDR3 is CASSIGTGPYGYTF. The CDR3 DNA reads as TGTGCCAGCAGCATCGGGACCGGGCCTTATGGCTACACCTTC.

The chain carries TRBV28 and TRBJ2-7; the D gene is possibly TRBD2 (5 bases). The CDR3 totals 14 residues. V was pared by 3 bases and J by 3 bases, with 12 bases between. Germline values: CDR1 MDHEN, CDR2 SYDVKM. In DNA, the CDR3 is TGTGCCAGCAGTTTGTCCGTGGACTTCTACGAGCAGTACTTC. It translates to CASSLSVDFYEQYF. Based on the CDR3 plus reference TRBV28 and TRBJ2-7, the full variable domain is DVKVTQSSRYLVKRTGEKVFLECVQDMDHENMFWYRQDPGLGLRLIYFSYDVKMKEKGDIPEGYSVSREKKERFSLILESASTNQTSMYLCASSLSVDFYEQYFGPGTRLTVT.

The chain links TRBV28 to TRBJ2-7; a possible D gene is TRBD1 (5 bases). This CDR3 is built from 14 residues. V lost 1 base and J lost 3, with 10 bases in between. Germline loops: CDR1 MDHEN, CDR2 SYDVKM. The CDR3 DNA follows: TGTGCCAGCAGTTTATCAGACAGTGACTACGAGCAGTACTTC. It codes for CASSLSDSDYEQYF. The full variable domain, completed using reference TRBV28 and TRBJ2-7, is DVKVTQSSRYLVKRTGEKVFLECVQDMDHENMFWYRQDPGLGLRLIYFSYDVKMKEKGDIPEGYSVSREKKERFSLILESASTNQTSMYLCASSLSDSDYEQYFGPGTRLTVT.

J is TRBJ2-1 and V is TRBV5-8; D remains unclear. The germline gives CDR1 SGHTS, CDR2 YDEGEE. V gave up 0 bases and J gave up 0 bases, with 13 bases separating them. The CDR3 consists of 17 residues. The CDR3 loop is CASSLAVLPSSYNEQFF. The CDR3 DNA sequence: TGTGCCAGCAGCTTGGCTGTTCTCCCAAGCTCCTACAATGAGCAGTTCTTC.

The J gene is TRBJ1-5, the V gene TRBV5-3, with D possibly TRBD1 on 5 matching bases. Being an ORF, TRBV5-3 has a function that is uncertain. The CDR3 extends over 17 amino acids. Trimming removed 6 bases from V and 6 bases from J, with 25 bases in between. CDR3 coding DNA: TGTGCCAGAAACAAGTCTCCTGGAGGGGCCGGGGGTCAGCCCCAGCATTTT. Protein: CARNKSPGGAGGQPQHF.